The 23 T cell receptor beta chains reported below all come from one sample, sequenced in a study of beta chain features in type 1 diabetes. Since all of the isolated RNA was reverse transcribed, expressed TCRB transcripts were what got sequenced. Some clones are missing from TCRdb's copy, which holds only in-frame ones; the method was immunoSEQ multiplex PCR. The sample shows over 100,000 clones, almost 40% of them seen only once. Sequencing used stem cell memory CD4+ T cells from blood. The receptors here all came from a woman aged 18 to 35 in good health.

The rearrangement joins TRBV19 to TRBJ2-1, with D perhaps matching TRBD2 (5 bases). V lost 1 base, J lost 9 bases, and 16 bases lay in between. Per germline, CDR1 LNHDA and CDR2 SQIVND (reference sequence). This CDR3 is 15 amino acids long. Here the CDR3 DNA reads TGTGCCAGTAGTATAGGAAGCGGCGGTCCCCCTGAGCAGTTCTTC. The encoded protein is CASSIGSGGPPEQFF.

This clone was observed a few times. This chain links TRBV27 with TRBJ2-3, with 7 bases fitting TRBD2. The CDR3 covers 14 residues. J lost 5 bases, V lost 6 bases, and 8 bases had no gene match. Germline CDR1 is MNHEY and CDR2 is SMNVEV (reference sequence). This CDR3 is CASSLWGRGDTQYF. CDR3 sequence (DNA): TGTGCCAGCAGCCTTTGGGGGAGGGGAGATACGCAGTATTTT.

The chain links TRBV29-1 to TRBJ2-6; the match to TRBD1 covers 7 bases. The CDR3 has 15 residues. CDR1 SQVTM and CDR2 ANQGSEA come from the germline V gene. The ends lost 6 bases at V and 2 bases at J; junction bases unmatched: 7. Here the CDR3 DNA reads TGCAGCGTCGTAGGGGACAGACCTGGGGCCAACGTCCTGACTTTC. Amino acids: CSVVGDRPGANVLTF.

This clone was seen a handful of times. This chain links TRBV5-1 with TRBJ2-7; TRBD1 matches at 9 bases. This CDR3 spans 14 amino acids. Germline V CDR1 and CDR2: SGHRS, YFSETQ. V shed 2 bases, J shed 6 bases, and the junction held 6 bases outside the gene matches. In DNA form, the CDR3 reads TGCGCCAGCAGCTTCGGACAGGGGATTACCGAGCAGTACTTC. Encoded protein: CASSFGQGITEQYF.

The chain employs TRBV5-1 and TRBJ1-3; D unresolved. The CDR3 has 14 amino acids. The V and J ends lost 2 bases and 0 bases respectively, with 6 bases between them. The germline gives CDR1 SGHRS, CDR2 YFSETQ. The CDR3 DNA reads as TGCGCCAGCAGCTTTCCAGACTCTGGAAACACCATATATTTT. Its protein product is CASSFPDSGNTIYF.

The chain is built from TRBV30 and TRBJ1-2, with 7 bases identical to TRBD1. The germline V gene encodes CDR1 GTSNPN and CDR2 SVGIG (reference sequence). The J segment lost 4 bases and the V segment lost 3 bases, leaving 8 bases of the junction unmatched. CDR3 size: 14 residues. CDR3 amino acids: CAWSGQAGIYGYTF. For the CDR3, the DNA is TGTGCCTGGAGCGGACAGGCAGGAATCTATGGCTACACCTTC.

The chain links TRBV5-4 to TRBJ1-4, with D perhaps TRBD1 (6 bases). The CDR3 is 14 residues long. Per the germline V gene, CDR1 is SGHNT and CDR2 is YYREEE (reference sequence). V lost 3 bases and J 7 bases, leaving 13 bases between the germline ends. For the CDR3, the DNA is TGTGCCAGCAGCTGGGGGGGGCAGGGTGAAAAACTGTTTTTT. It codes for CASSWGGQGEKLFF.

This clone was detected only a few times. The chain links TRBV19 to TRBJ1-5; 7 bases are a match to TRBD1. J gave up 0 bases and V 3 bases, and 5 bases lay outside the gene matches. Germline assignment: CDR1 LNHDA and CDR2 SQIVND (reference sequence). The CDR3 is 16 amino acids. The CDR3: CASSMQGTASNQPQHF. In DNA form, the CDR3 reads TGTGCCAGTAGTATGCAGGGGACAGCTAGCAATCAGCCCCAGCATTTT.

This clone was detected only a few times. The CDR3 bases are TGCAGCGTTGATGACAGGGGGACCTCAGATACGCAGTATTTT. It is translated as CSVDDRGTSDTQYF. V is TRBV29-1 and J is TRBJ2-3; TRBD1 agrees at 9 bases. Unmatched junction bases numbered 5, after V lost 3 bases and J lost 4 bases. Germline loops: CDR1 SQVTM, CDR2 ANQGSEA. The CDR3 totals 14 residues.

This clone has more than one count but fewer than ten. The chain links TRBV25-1 to TRBJ2-7, with D unclear. This CDR3 has 11 amino acids. V was shortened by 4 bases and J by 6 bases, with 7 bases between the two germline ends. CDR1 is MGHDK and CDR2 is SYGVNS in the germline V gene. Here the CDR3 DNA reads TGTGCCAGCAGTGTGTCGTCCGAGCAGTACTTC. Its protein product is CASSVSSEQYF.

The chain uses TRBV27 and TRBJ1-2, with 7 bases identical to TRBD1. The CDR3 has 14 residues. Germline V gene sequence: CDR1 MNHEY, CDR2 SMNVEV (reference sequence). The ends lost 0 bases at V and 5 bases at J; junction bases unmatched: 3. The CDR3 sequence: CASSLSGGQYGYTF. CDR3 coding DNA: TGTGCCAGCAGTTTATCGGGGGGACAGTATGGCTACACCTTC.

The chain recombines TRBV29-1 with TRBJ1-2; 9 positions agree with TRBD1. The CDR3 is made up of 13 amino acids. The junction had 0 bases not matched to a gene; V was cut back by 0 bases and J by 4 bases. Germline CDR1 SQVTM, CDR2 ANQGSEA. The CDR3 nucleotides are TGCAGCGTTGAAGAGGGACAGGGCTATGGCTACACCTTC. Its protein product is CSVEEGQGYGYTF.

The rearrangement joins TRBV6-1 to TRBJ2-3; TRBD2 might be the D (5 bases). The CDR3 length is 14 residues. The germline V gene has CDR1 MNHNS and CDR2 SASEGT. V was clipped by 7 bases and J by 2 bases, with 13 bases between them. DNA for the CDR3: TGTGCCAGCAAGAGGTCCGGACTCACAGATACGCAGTATTTT. This sequence encodes CASKRSGLTDTQYF.

This chain joins TRBV7-9 and TRBJ2-7; 10 nucleotides line up with TRBD1. This CDR3 contains 15 residues. Germline V gene data show CDR1 as SEHNR and CDR2 as FQNEAQ (reference sequence). J gave up 4 bases and V 5 bases, and 8 bases lay outside the gene matches. CDR3: CASSNRQGARYEQYF. The DNA for the CDR3 is TGTGCCAGCAGCAACCGACAGGGGGCACGATACGAGCAGTACTTC.

This rearrangement joins TRBV18 to TRBJ2-7; 13 positions match TRBD2. After removal of 5 bases from V and 1 base from J, the junction contained 5 bases not matched to a gene. Looked up from germline, CDR1 is KGHSH and CDR2 is LQKENI. This CDR3 comprises 16 residues. The CDR3 nucleotides are TGTGCCAGCTCAGCTCCGGGACTAGCGGGATCCTACGAGCAGTACTTC. It codes for CASSAPGLAGSYEQYF.

V gene TRBV18 combines with J gene TRBJ2-1; 8 nucleotides match TRBD2. This CDR3 has 15 residues. V lost 1 base and J lost 8; bases outside the gene matches: 7. The germline V gene has CDR1 KGHSH and CDR2 LQKENI. In DNA, the CDR3 is TGTGCCAGCTCACCACAGCGGGAGTTTAGTGATGAGCAGTTCTTC. Amino acids: CASSPQREFSDEQFF.

CDR3 sequence reads: CSVGDGLAGAYEQYF. CDR3 in DNA: TGCAGCGTGGGGGATGGACTAGCGGGAGCCTACGAGCAGTACTTC. The chain combines TRBV29-1 with TRBJ2-7; TRBD2 matches at 13 bases. Germline V gives CDR1 SQVTM, CDR2 ANQGSEA. The trim removed 6 bases at V and 2 bases at J, leaving 7 bases unmatched. The CDR3 runs to 15 residues.

The chain employs TRBV28 and TRBJ1-5; D is unclear. Trimming removed 2 bases from V and 6 bases from J, with 8 bases in between. This CDR3 has 13 amino acids. Germline CDR1 and CDR2: MDHEN and SYDVKM. CDR3 loop: CASSLRRGQPQHF. The DNA for the CDR3 is TGTGCCAGCAGTTTAAGGCGGGGTCAGCCCCAGCATTTT.

V usage is TRBV5-1 and J usage is TRBJ2-3, with D perhaps TRBD1 (6 bases). Germline assignment: CDR1 SGHRS and CDR2 YFSETQ. The CDR3 length is 16 residues. Trimming left V 0 bases short and J 0 bases short, with 11 bases between. The CDR3 coding sequence is TGCGCCAGCAGCTTGGATGGGGGCTTTAGCACAGATACGCAGTATTTT. This gives the protein CASSLDGGFSTDTQYF.

This clone was seen a handful of times. The sample has other DNA sequences that encode this CDR3 too. This sequence joins TRBV5-1 and TRBJ2-1; D is ambiguous. With 0 bases removed from V and 0 bases from J, the gap between germline ends came to 7 bases. The CDR3 loop spans 15 amino acids. The V gene's germline CDR1 is SGHRS and CDR2 YFSETQ. The CDR3 DNA is TGCGCCAGCAGCTTGGGCGCTGGCTCCTACAATGAGCAGTTCTTC. Protein sequence: CASSLGAGSYNEQFF.

This clone was seen more than once but under ten times. The chain links TRBV5-1 to TRBJ1-2; weak D call: TRBD1 (6 bases). The length of the CDR3 is 15 residues. V shed 3 bases and J shed 2 bases, with 14 bases lying between them. Looked up from germline, CDR1 is SGHRS and CDR2 is YFSETQ. As DNA, the CDR3 is TGCGCCAGCAGCTGGCTGACAGGTGGGAACTATGGCTACACCTTC. It encodes CASSWLTGGNYGYTF.

J is TRBJ1-5 and V is TRBV27; no definite D call. CDR3 length: 14 residues. With 4 bases removed from V and 6 bases from J, the gap between germline ends came to 13 bases. Germline V gives CDR1 MNHEY, CDR2 SMNVEV (reference sequence). The CDR3 loop is CASSSTPRAQPQHF. As DNA, the CDR3 is TGTGCCAGCAGTTCTACCCCGAGGGCTCAGCCCCAGCATTTT.

In nucleotides, the CDR3 is TGTGCCAGCTCACCTACCCAGGGCTCTGGAAACACCATATATTTT. Protein: CASSPTQGSGNTIYF. The V call is TRBV18, the J call TRBJ1-3, with a tentative D call TRBD1 (5 bases). With 3 bases removed from V and 0 bases from J, the gap between germline ends came to 9 bases. CDR1 and CDR2 from the germline V gene are KGHSH and LQKENI. The CDR3 is made up of 15 amino acids. Full variable domain (missing parts from reference TRBV18 and TRBJ1-3): NAGVMQNPRHLVRRRGQEARLRCSPMKGHSHVYWYRQLPEEGLKFMVYLQKENIIDESGMPKERFSAEFPKEGPSILRIQQVVRGDSAAYFCASSPTQGSGNTIYFGEGSWLTVV.